This T cell receptor beta chain was profiled in a study of blood T cell repertoires in COVID-19. Whole-study context: PBMCs, B-cell-depleted T cells, or T cells provided the cDNA or gDNA that made up the material.

TCRdb's copy holds only in-frame clones and misses some; the assay was immunoSEQ multiplex PCR. The sample shows some 300,000 clones, roughly nine tenths of them seen only once. The origin of this receptor is a woman between 40 and 55 years old who had recovered from COVID-19. Sample: PBMCs or T cells enriched from blood (not recorded which).

The CDR3 loop reads CASSQQNTEAFF. CDR3 in DNA: TGTGCCAGCAGTCAACAGAACACTGAAGCTTTCTTT. The V call is TRBV6-5, the J call TRBJ1-1; no reliable D call. The CDR3 runs 12 residues. Germline V gene sequence: CDR1 MNHEY, CDR2 SVGAGI. Trimming removed 5 bases at V and 1 base at J, with 5 bases between.